This T cell receptor beta chain derives from a study of blood T cell repertoires in COVID-19. Repertoires were generated with immunoSEQ multiplex PCR, while TCRdb's copy carries only in-frame clones and drops some. The table lists tens of thousands of clones, roughly 89% of them singletons, with approximately 13% in the top ten. Trimming stripped 3 bases from V and 1 base from J, with 12 bases between. The CDR3 has 15 residues. Germline V gene lookup returns CDR1 GTSNPN and CDR2 SVGIG (reference sequence). The chain recombines TRBV30 with TRBJ2-2; D is perhaps TRBD1 (6 bases). Sequencing was done on a sample of peripheral blood. The receptor was isolated from a man of 80 years or more with acute or convalescent COVID-19. The CDR3 loop reads CAWSTGTMNTGELFF. In nucleotides, the CDR3 is TGTGCCTGGAGCACCGGGACAATGAACACCGGGGAGCTGTTTTTT. Together with reference TRBV30 and TRBJ2-2, the CDR3 gives the full variable domain: SQTIHQWPATLVQPVGSPLSLECTVEGTSNPNLYWYRQAAGRGLQLLFYSVGIGQISSEVPQNLSASRPQDRQFILSSKKLLLSDSGFYLCAWSTGTMNTGELFFGEGSRLTVL.